The 25 T cell receptor beta chains listed next were all sequenced from one sample in a study of T cell responses to AZD1222 COVID-19 vaccine. The table came from immunoSEQ multiplex PCR; TCRdb's copy has only in-frame clones and leaves some out. Seen here are about 120,000 clones, roughly 91% observed once, and the top ten hold roughly 7.1%. The specimen was peripheral blood, collected 28 days after the second AZD1222 dose. The receptor set was obtained from an adult who received the AZD1222 COVID-19 vaccine.

The chain is built from TRBV11-3 and TRBJ1-3; no definite D call. From germline, CDR1 is SGHNT and CDR2 YENEEA. Trimming cost V 6 bases and J 2 bases, with 8 bases left between them. This CDR3 spans 13 amino acids. The CDR3 sequence is CASSSKPGNTIYF. Here the CDR3 DNA reads TGTGCCAGCAGTTCAAAACCTGGAAACACCATATATTTT.

The genes are TRBV5-1 and TRBJ2-7, with 7 nucleotides matching TRBD2. Germline V lookup: CDR1 SGHRS, CDR2 YFSETQ. CDR3 length: 13 residues. With V trimmed by 6 bases and J by 0 bases, 3 bases remained unmatched. The CDR3 sequence: CASTGGSSYEQYF. The CDR3 region has the DNA TGCGCCAGCACGGGCGGGAGCTCCTACGAGCAGTACTTC.

The chain joins TRBV5-1 to TRBJ2-5; possible D gene TRBD2, 6 bases. Per the germline V gene, CDR1 is SGHRS and CDR2 is YFSETQ. V lost 3 bases and J lost 3, with 18 bases in between. The CDR3 consists of 16 residues. In DNA form, the CDR3 reads TGCGCCAGCAGCTCTGGTCGGGGAGGTAAGGAAGAGACCCAGTACTTC. Translated, it gives CASSSGRGGKEETQYF.

This clone has more than one count but fewer than ten. V and J are TRBV4-1 and TRBJ1-2; tentative D call: TRBD1 (6 bases). This CDR3 comprises 16 residues. CDR1 and CDR2 (germline): MGHRA, YSYEKL. V was shortened by 0 bases and J by 2 bases, with 13 bases between the two germline ends. CDR3 bases: TGCGCCAGCAGCCAAGACTCAGCAGGGGTGAACTATGGCTACACCTTC. Translated, it gives CASSQDSAGVNYGYTF.

This chain joins TRBV7-9 and TRBJ2-5; no clear D gene. Germline-derived CDR1 and CDR2 are SEHNR and FQNEAQ (reference sequence). V shed 5 bases and J shed 3 bases, with 7 bases lying between them. The CDR3 totals 12 residues. The CDR3 DNA is TGTGCCAGCAGCGGGCTAGAAGAGACCCAGTACTTC. Its translation: CASSGLEETQYF.

The chain has TRBV5-6 and TRBJ1-2; weak D call: TRBD1 (5 bases). Germline V gene data show CDR1 as SGHDT and CDR2 as YYEEEE. The CDR3 is 13 residues long. With 3 bases removed from V and 7 bases from J, the gap between germline ends came to 13 bases. The CDR3 here is CASSWGRGGGYTF. The CDR3 region has the DNA TGTGCCAGCAGCTGGGGCCGGGGAGGTGGCTACACCTTC.

The chain has TRBV28 and TRBJ2-7; D may match TRBD1 or TRBD2 (5 bases each). Per the germline V gene, CDR1 is MDHEN and CDR2 is SYDVKM. Trimming pared 10 bases from V and 3 bases from J, leaving 13 bases between. This CDR3 contains 12 residues. The CDR3 DNA reads as TGTGCCACCTCAGGGAGTTTCTACGAGCAGTACTTC. This sequence encodes CATSGSFYEQYF.

This clone turned up a few times. The gene calls are TRBV6-5 and TRBJ2-5; TRBD1 aligns across 10 bases. The CDR3 is 15 residues long. Germline V lookup: CDR1 MNHEY, CDR2 SVGAGI. Germline trimming cut 6 bases from V and 5 bases from J; bases unmatched to any gene: 9. The CDR3, as DNA: TGTGCCAGCAGCTTCGGACAGGGGGAGGCGGAGACCCAGTACTTC. It encodes CASSFGQGEAETQYF.

The chain has TRBV6-1 and TRBJ2-7; D tentatively reads TRBD1 or TRBD2 (6 bases each). Germline CDR1 MNHNS, CDR2 SASEGT. Trimming took 2 bases from V and 6 from J, leaving 11 bases between them. The length of the CDR3 is 13 residues. The CDR3 nucleotides are TGTGCCAGCAGTGAAAGAGGGGGGCTCGAGCAGTACTTC. It encodes CASSERGGLEQYF.

This sequence joins TRBV28 and TRBJ2-2, with a tentative D call TRBD1 (8 bases). The germline V gene has CDR1 MDHEN and CDR2 SYDVKM. This CDR3 has 16 residues. V lost 6 bases to trimming and J lost 9 bases, with 23 bases between them. CDR3: CASSKGQGGQGWELFF. The CDR3 DNA reads TGTGCCAGCAGCAAAGGACAGGGAGGGCAAGGATGGGAGCTGTTTTTT.

The chain has TRBV9 and TRBJ2-5, with a possible D match to TRBD1 (6 bases). The V and J ends lost 0 bases and 3 bases respectively, with 9 bases between them. Germline CDR1 reads SGDLS; CDR2 reads YYNGEE. CDR3 length: 14 residues. The CDR3 DNA reads as TGTGCCAGCAGCGTAGAGGGGGAGAAAGAGACCCAGTACTTC. Amino acid sequence: CASSVEGEKETQYF.

This chain links TRBV6-5 with TRBJ1-5, with D unresolved. Trimming removed 6 bases at V and 3 bases at J, with 12 bases between. The germline gives CDR1 MNHEY, CDR2 SVGAGI. The CDR3 has 14 amino acids. The CDR3 sequence: CASSLRPDNQPQHF. Written as DNA, the CDR3 is TGTGCCAGCAGCCTCAGGCCAGACAATCAGCCCCAGCATTTT.

The chain links TRBV6-2 or TRBV6-3 to TRBJ1-2; 7 bases match TRBD1. The CDR3 is 13 amino acids. Germline CDR1 MNHEY, CDR2 SVGEGT. V shed 4 bases and J 5 bases; nucleotides not matched to a gene: 4. The CDR3 coding sequence is TGTGCCAGCAGTTGGACAGGATCTTATGGCTACACCTTC. It specifies CASSWTGSYGYTF.

The chain uses TRBV18 and TRBJ2-7; a possible D gene is TRBD2 (6 bases). Per the germline V gene, CDR1 is KGHSH and CDR2 is LQKENI. The CDR3 contains 14 residues. V shed 3 bases and J shed 2 bases, with 11 bases lying between them. The CDR3 here is CASSPRWGAYEQYF. The CDR3 DNA follows: TGTGCCAGCTCACCCAGATGGGGGGCCTACGAGCAGTACTTC.

The chain links TRBV3-1 (or the pseudogene TRBV3-2) to TRBJ1-1, with D possibly matching TRBD1 (5 bases). V was shortened by 4 bases and J by 11 bases, with 17 bases between the two germline ends. Germline CDR1 is LGHDT and CDR2 is YNNKEL (reference sequence). The CDR3 loop spans 13 amino acids. In DNA, the CDR3 is TGTGCCAGCAGCCTAGAACCACTTCGGGGGGCTTTCTTT. Amino acids: CASSLEPLRGAFF.

The CDR3 bases are TGTGCCAGCAGCTTACGGGAGCGAATTGAAAGGGAGCAGTTCTTC. Translation: CASSLRERIEREQFF. This chain links TRBV5-8 with TRBJ2-1; D might be TRBD2 (6 bases). Germline values: CDR1 SGHTS, CDR2 YDEGEE. V lost 2 bases to trimming and J lost 10 bases, with 19 bases between them. The CDR3 consists of 15 residues.

The CDR3: CASSDLNRDRYNEQFF. CDR3 nucleotide sequence: TGTGCCAGCAGCGACCTGAATCGGGACAGGTACAATGAGCAGTTCTTC. The J gene is TRBJ2-1, the V gene TRBV5-6, with TRBD1 identical over 8 bases. CDR3 length: 16 amino acids. V shed 4 bases and J 4 bases; nucleotides not matched to a gene: 10. The germline CDR1 and CDR2 sequences are SGHDT and YYEEEE.

The CDR3 DNA reads TGTGCCAGCAGCCCCGGGACAGGGGCTGCTGGCTACACCTTC. Translation: CASSPGTGAAGYTF. The chain carries TRBV11-3 and TRBJ1-2; 10 nucleotides align to TRBD1. With V trimmed by 5 bases and J by 7 bases, 7 bases remained unmatched. CDR3 length equals 14 residues. Germline V lookup: CDR1 SGHNT, CDR2 YENEEA.

This clone came up once. This chain uses TRBV7-9 with TRBJ2-7; 7 bases match TRBD2. CDR3 length: 17 amino acids. Germline trimming cut 2 bases from V and 0 bases from J; bases unmatched to any gene: 10. Germline CDR1 is SEHNR and CDR2 is FQNEAQ (reference sequence). The CDR3 reads CASSLSLRRGSSYEQYF. The CDR3 DNA follows: TGTGCCAGCAGCTTAAGTCTTCGGCGGGGGAGCTCCTACGAGCAGTACTTC. The full variable domain, in which reference TRBV7-9 and TRBJ2-7 provide the parts outside the CDR3, is DTGVSQNPRHKITKRGQNVTFRCDPISEHNRLYWYRQTLGQGPEFLTYFQNEAQLEKSRLLSDRFSAERPKGSFSTLEIQRTEQGDSAMYLCASSLSLRRGSSYEQYFGPGTRLTVT.

This sequence joins TRBV7-2 and TRBJ2-3; the match to TRBD2 covers 7 bases. Germline CDR1 and CDR2: SGHTA and FQGNSA. This CDR3 region has 14 residues. J lost 1 base, V lost 5 bases, and 3 bases had no gene match. The CDR3 reads CASSRGGGTDTQYF. The CDR3 DNA reads TGTGCCAGCAGCCGCGGGGGTGGCACAGATACGCAGTATTTT.

The rearrangement joins TRBV11-3 to TRBJ1-6; maybe TRBD1 (5 bases). The V and J ends lost 4 bases and 10 bases respectively, with 14 bases between them. CDR1 and CDR2 (germline): SGHNT, YENEEA. The CDR3 has 14 amino acids. The DNA for the CDR3 is TGTGCCAGCAGCTCTCGGACTCAGGGCTCACCCCTCCACTTT. As protein: CASSSRTQGSPLHF.

This clone was recorded only once. The V gene is TRBV11-3, the J gene TRBJ2-1, with 7 bases matching TRBD1. CDR1 and CDR2 from the germline V gene are SGHNT and YENEEA. V dropped 5 bases and J dropped 4; count of bases not matched to a gene: 11. This CDR3 has 16 residues. CDR3 coding DNA: TGTGCCAGCAGCCGAGCGCCGGGACAGCAATACAATGAGCAGTTCTTC. Translated, it gives CASSRAPGQQYNEQFF.

This chain connects TRBV11-2 to TRBJ1-5; D is perhaps TRBD1 (6 bases). V lost 6 bases to trimming and J lost 7 bases, with 13 bases between them. This CDR3 contains 13 residues. Germline V gene data show CDR1 as SGHAT and CDR2 as FQNNGV. Here the CDR3 reads CASSFDRRQPQHF. CDR3 nucleotides: TGTGCCAGCAGTTTTGACAGGCGGCAGCCCCAGCATTTT. Based on the CDR3 plus reference TRBV11-2 and TRBJ1-5, the full variable domain is EAGVAQSPRYKIIEKRQSVAFWCNPISGHATLYWYQQILGQGPKLLIQFQNNGVVDDSQLPKDRFSAERLKGVDSTLKIQPAKLEDSAVYLCASSFDRRQPQHFGDGTRLSIL.

This chain connects TRBV19 to TRBJ2-1, with TRBD1 as a possible D gene (5 bases). The CDR3 has 13 residues. Germline lookup yields CDR1 LNHDA and CDR2 SQIVND (reference sequence). The V gene lost 5 bases and the J gene lost 9 bases, with 14 bases spanning the gap. The CDR3 region is CASSSTVLGEQFF. The DNA for the CDR3 is TGTGCCAGTAGTTCGACAGTTTTAGGTGAGCAGTTCTTC.

There are a few counts of this clone. V usage is TRBV7-3 and J usage is TRBJ1-1; 9 bases are shared with TRBD1. V trimming: 5 bases; J trimming: 6 bases; junction bases outside the gene matches: 4. This CDR3 region has 13 residues. CDR1 and CDR2 (germline): SGHTA, FQGTGA. CDR3 in amino acids: CASSPRTGAEAFF. The CDR3 DNA sequence: TGTGCCAGCAGCCCACGGACAGGGGCTGAAGCTTTCTTT.